Listed below are T cell receptor beta chains from one sample, sequenced in a study of blood T cell repertoires in COVID-19. The table came from immunoSEQ multiplex PCR; TCRdb's copy has only in-frame clones and leaves some out. The repertoire consists of 150,000 or so clones, with 70% to 90% occurring once and the leading ten covering more than 5%. The specimen sequenced was peripheral blood. These receptor sequences come from a woman between 50 and 59 years old with COVID-19, enrolled during active disease. The CDR3 runs from the conserved cysteine through the conserved F or W. D genes are given only for firm matches. Rows give clone size only sometimes, using once, few, many, or a class for an expanded clone.

TGTGCCAGCAGCCAAACCGGGACAGGCGTCACCGGGGAGCTGTTTTTT	CASSQTGTGVTGELFF	TRBJ2-2	16	NA	TRBD1	TRBV7-7
TGTGCTAGTGGTTTGATCACAGGGGTGGGTTCCTACAATGAGCAGTTCTTC	CASGLITGVGSYNEQFF	TRBJ2-1	17	few	TRBD1	TRBV12-5
TGCGCCAGCACTCGGGAGAAAAACTACGAGCAGTACTTC	CASTREKNYEQYF	TRBJ2-7	13	few	NA	TRBV10-2
TGTGCCAGTAGTATTGAGGCAGACCACTACGAGCAGTACTTC	CASSIEADHYEQYF	TRBJ2-7	14	NA	NA	TRBV19
TGCGCCAGCAGCTTGTCCACTGTCCCTGGAGTAGATACGCAGTATTTT	CASSLSTVPGVDTQYF	TRBJ2-3	16	NA	NA	TRBV5-1
TGTGCCAGCAGTGAACTGACAGGGGTGGTTTACAATGAGCAGTTCTTC	CASSELTGVVYNEQFF	TRBJ2-1	16	NA	TRBD1	TRBV6-1
TGTGCCAGCAGTTCATCTACAGGGGCCGGGTCTAACTATGGCTACACCTTC	CASSSSTGAGSNYGYTF	TRBJ1-2	17	NA	TRBD1	TRBV28
TGTGCCACCAGCGCTCCCGGGACAGGGTATGGCTACACCTTC	CATSAPGTGYGYTF	TRBJ1-2	14	NA	TRBD1	TRBV15
TGTGCCAGCAGTTACCCTACACGGGGGGAAGCTGGGGCCAACGTCCTGACTTTC	CASSYPTRGEAGANVLTF	TRBJ2-6	18	NA	TRBD2	TRBV6-2/TRBV6-3
TGTGCCACCAGCAGAGCAGGGTTACGGAGCAATCAGCCCCAGCATTTT	CATSRAGLRSNQPQHF	TRBJ1-5	16	NA	NA	TRBV15
TGTGCCACCAGTGACTCTGGACTTAGAAATTCACCCCTCCACTTT	CATSDSGLRNSPLHF	TRBJ1-6	15	NA	NA	TRBV24-1
TGCGCCAGCAGCTTGTATGGGCAGCAACTCAACACTGAAGCTTTCTTT	CASSLYGQQLNTEAFF	TRBJ1-1	16	NA	NA	TRBV5-1
TGTGCCAGCAGCCAAGATCCCGGGGTCACCTACAATGAGCAGTTCTTC	CASSQDPGVTYNEQFF	TRBJ2-1	16	NA	NA	TRBV14
TGTGCCAGCAGCTCGCCCGGGGGATTCTATGGCTACACCTTC	CASSSPGGFYGYTF	TRBJ1-2	14	once	NA	TRBV7-9
TGTGCCATCAGTAAGGGGACTAGCGGGGGTTCCTACGAGCAGTACTTC	CAISKGTSGGSYEQYF	TRBJ2-7	16	NA	TRBD2	TRBV10-3